Included here is one TCR beta chain sequence, with context. Its target is unknown. TCRdb recomputed calls from the 5' RACE reads with MiXCR, one row per CDR3 protein. Here the sample spans tens of thousands of distinct CDR3 sequences, 7.9% being singletons. With 6 bases clipped from V and 3 bases from J, the junction kept 3 bases outside the gene matches. This CDR3 has 13 residues. Germline CDR1 reads SGHKS; CDR2 reads YYEKEE (reference sequence). The sample originates from a study of CD8 T cells in ankylosing spondylitis. Study results and caveats: It was reported that disease-linked clones were significantly enriched in matched ankylosing spondylitis synovial fluid.

This receptor was taken from a male donor with ankylosing spondylitis or in good health (not recorded which). The rearrangement uses TRBV5-5 and TRBJ2-1, with 7 positions matching TRBD1. Sample: blood. Written as DNA, the CDR3 is TGTGCCAGCACCGACAGGGTCTACAATGAGCAGTTCTTC. This gives the protein CASTDRVYNEQFF.